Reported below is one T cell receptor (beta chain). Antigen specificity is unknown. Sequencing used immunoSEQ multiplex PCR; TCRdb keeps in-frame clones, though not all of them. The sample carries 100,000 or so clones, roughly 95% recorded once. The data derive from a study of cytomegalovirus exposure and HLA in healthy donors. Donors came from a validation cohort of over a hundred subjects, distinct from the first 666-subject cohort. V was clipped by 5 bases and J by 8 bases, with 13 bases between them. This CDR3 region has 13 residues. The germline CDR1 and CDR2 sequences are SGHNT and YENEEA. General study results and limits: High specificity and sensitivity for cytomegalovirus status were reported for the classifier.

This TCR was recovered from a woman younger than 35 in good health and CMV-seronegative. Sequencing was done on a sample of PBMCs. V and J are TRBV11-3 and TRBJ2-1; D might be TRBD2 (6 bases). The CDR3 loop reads CASSQNPGDEQFF. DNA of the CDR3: TGTGCCAGCAGCCAAAACCCGGGGGATGAGCAGTTCTTC.